This paragraph covers one T cell receptor (beta chain) sequence. Its antigen remains unknown. The CDR3 runs to 13 residues. Losses at the gene ends were 6 bases for V and 10 bases for J; bases not matched to a gene: 8. CDR1 and CDR2 (germline): DFQATT, SNEGSKA (reference sequence). The data are from a study of blood T cells in healthy people across ages. Overall study results and limits: Naive T cell percentage and TCR beta diversity correlated strongly. Investigators viewed diversity estimates from one million T cells as underestimates, the study reported.

Together with a sample-barcoded 5' primer, a J-beta primer mix was included in a second PCR lasting roughly 6 to 12 cycles. TCRdb independently ran MiXCR on the 5' RACE reads; one entry per CDR3 protein. The sample lists approximately 1.5 million distinct CDR3 sequences, approximately 42% occurring once. This TCR derives from a woman between 18 and 29 years old in good health. Input material: blood. The chain carries TRBV20-1 and TRBJ1-6, with TRBD1 matching 8 bases. DNA of the CDR3: TGCAGTGCCTCCCGGACAGGGCGGTCACCCCTCCACTTT. The encoded protein is CSASRTGRSPLHF.